This T cell receptor (beta chain) was sequenced for a study of cytomegalovirus exposure and HLA in healthy donors (dated by TCRdb to about 2017). Context from the whole study: An earlier analysis of roughly 500 of the donors reported more than 250 Gb of sequence data and 120 million or so unique TCR beta sequences from 190 million or so T cells. An early release covering roughly 580 HLA-typed donors comprised 300 to 350 gigabases of sequencing data and around 85 million unique TCR sequences. Among the roughly 400 genotyped donors, around 81% belonged to the genetic ancestry cluster associated with self-reported Caucasian donors. The study aimed to test whether cataloging public T cell receptors could reveal signatures of past pathogen exposure. Using immunosequencing, the study profiled T cell repertoires from fewer than 850 subjects and related those repertoires to cytomegalovirus serostatus. A separate validation cohort of some 130 different subjects was used in addition to the approximately 700-subject first cohort. High-throughput TCR immunosequencing, statistical association of individual TCRs with disease status, and machine learning were combined to predict cytomegalovirus infection status. A later analysis re-examined previously published TCR beta repertoires from over 500 donors and added high-resolution HLA genotyping to investigate patterns of TCR occurrence. In the later analysis, no new phenotypic data were used to find candidate immune exposures; instead, reliance was placed on TCR beta sequences and their occurrence across donors. An earlier analysis of 587 of the donors used high-throughput TCR beta sequencing to judge whether each TCR beta V gene segment behaved as functional or pseudogenic. Donor age, sex, ethnicity and CMV serostatus were collected together with the repertoire data. A later genetic analysis used genome-wide SNP genotypes for about 65% of the 666 donors, treating that subset as a discovery cohort. Every repertoire in the discovery cohort had been generated on one and the same sequencing platform. Both class I and class II loci were covered by HLA typing, at four-digit resolution. Typing coverage varied by locus: about 620-640 donors for A, B, C, DRB1 and DQB1; approximately 500 for DQA1; about 590 for DPA1; approximately 490 for DPB1. Because of strong linkage in the cohort, 5 or 6 DR-DQ haplotypes were treated as single units for association and clustering. Across 300 to 400 genotyped donors of the cohort, an average of roughly 230,000 unique TCR beta nucleotide sequences per donor were sequenced, and 15% to 20% of those sequences were non-productive. Broad study findings and their caveats: A further reported finding was that TCR beta sequences accurately predicted the HLA-A and HLA-B alleles for most subjects in the first cohort. According to a later analysis, most CMV-associated TCR beta chains appeared to be HLA-restricted, and the HLA associations seemed to be driven largely by CMV exposure. Correlated functional status among segregating V segments might reflect linkage disequilibrium, but an unknown experimental factor could not be ruled out. The study listed approximately 150 TCR beta chains as associated with cytomegalovirus. In both the original and validation cohorts, the classifier was reported to diagnose cytomegalovirus status with high specificity and sensitivity. The authors suggested that the approach could potentially be extended to other disease states and immunological phenotypes. According to a later analysis, TCR association rates differed among HLA loci, with DRB1 alleles showing the most associated TCRs and HLA-C alleles showing the fewest. A cluster of highly shared sequence variants was judged likely to be a technical artifact of the sequencing pipeline. Presence/absence analyses assumed roughly uniform sequencing depth across donors, an assumption that may not hold. CMV serostatus was the only immune exposure information available for the cohort. In vitro tests confirmed that a few of the cytomegalovirus-associated TCR beta chains recognize cytomegalovirus antigens. Because counts were too low, fewer than 20 rarely observed V segments, including chromosome 9 orphons, were excluded from the earlier analysis of several hundred of the donors. V-gene and J-gene trimming of TCR beta chains was associated with a missense DCLRE1C variant in a later genetic analysis, and the association was replicated in an independent cohort. Because HLA typing was unavailable for some donors at each locus, only the typed subset was used in association tests. Strong co-occurrence of HLA alleles, especially DR and DQ, made assigning TCR associations to individual alleles difficult. According to a later genetic analysis, donors in an Asian-associated ancestry cluster had fewer N-insertions in productive TCRs than the approximately 650-donor mean. Because the 87-base-pair reads could not distinguish some IMGT-functional V segments, including TRBV6-2 and TRBV6-3, those segments were excluded. In a later analysis, HLA-associated TCR beta chains showed more clonal expansion and lower generation probabilities than non-associated chains that were equally common. In a later analysis, over 15,000 TCR beta sequences were associated with specific HLA alleles at a false discovery rate of 0.05. According to a later analysis, parvovirus B19, influenza, CMV and Epstein-Barr virus appeared linked to several top co-occurrence clusters. In an earlier analysis of 450 to 750 of the donors, most TCR beta V segments appeared in productive rearrangements about 87% or about 30% of the time, broadly matching IMGT annotations. This cohort had only TCR beta chains sequenced, and the lack of alpha or paired-chain data limited which features could be detected. While some public TCRs were present in many individuals, most TCR sequences turned up only very rarely across donors.

To prepare the library, the immunoSEQ multiplex PCR assay was applied. For the multiplex PCR, a mixture combining 60 forward primers for TCR Vbeta segments and 13 reverse primers for TCR Jbeta segments was used. The CDR3 region of rearranged TCR beta genes was amplified from genomic DNA by a multiplex PCR assay. Amplified TCR beta libraries were sequenced as 87-base-pair reads on the Illumina HiSeq System. On the study's bioinformatics: Across the 666 repertoires, a later analysis counted 78 million or so unique TCR beta chains, about 10 million of which were shared by at least two donors. Raw reads were error-corrected and collapsed into unique sequences by a nearest-neighbor algorithm in which closely related sequences were merged to remove PCR and sequencing errors. V, D and J gene segments were assigned by aligning CDR3 sequences to IMGT reference sequences. For a sequence to be retained, at least a six-nucleotide match to both a V gene segment and a J gene segment was required. A rearrangement was called productive if the CDR3 had no stop codons and remained in frame with V and J, and every other rearrangement was called non-productive. CDR3 was defined according to IMGT convention as the region running from the second conserved V-encoded cysteine to the conserved J-encoded phenylalanine. The earlier analysis of approximately 500 of the donors excluded sequences that lacked an unambiguous match to a single V gene segment. An earlier analysis of a few hundred of the donors classified V segments as functional when productive rearrangements were above 56.7% and as segregating when the standard deviation between donors was above 5%. A statistical classification framework was built to diagnose cytomegalovirus status from the catalog of TCR beta chain sequences. In a later analysis, V and J genes were assigned by comparing TCR nucleotide sequences against IMGT/GENE-DB human TR gene sequences. The TCRdist pipeline was used in a later analysis to assign CDR3 sequences and most-parsimonious VDJ recombination scenarios. In a later analysis, every TCR beta chain was defined by the combination of its CDR3 amino acid sequence and its V-gene family, and reads without a unique V-gene family were dropped. As a way to deal with suspected cross-contamination and a sequencing artifact, a later analysis dropped approximately 570 nucleotide sequences that were highly shared and had low generation probability. A later analysis calculated a clonal expansion index for each public chain from normalized within-repertoire ranks of inferred template counts. In a later analysis, generation probabilities were computed with a VDJ recombination model fitted to out-of-frame rearrangements, and the resulting probabilities were checked against IGoR. Hypergeometric tests were used in a later analysis to score TCR-TCR, TCR-HLA and TCR-CMV co-occurrence, with a repertoire-size bias correction applied to the TCR pairs. A later analysis estimated false discovery rates by permuting HLA or CMV assignments 20 times. A later analysis grouped co-occurring TCRs with DBSCAN, adding TCRdist sequence similarity when clustering within HLA-allele-positive subsets. Co-occurrence clustering excluded repertoires with fewer than 30,000 or more than 120,000 public chains, plus five with anomalous nucleotide sharing. In TCRdb, the immuneACCESS table is reduced to in-frame sequences with V and J assigned. These tables do not hold every clone; where another copy was compared, an unresolved V gene accounts for under half, and the others remain unexplained. The V and J calls and clone size come from that table; D and trimming were worked out from the DNA. The table for this sample lists some 100,000 clones; over 65% of them were counted only once. Of the sample, less than 3% is held by the ten largest clones.

The trim is 8 bases for V and 7 bases for J, with a gap of 24 bases between the germline ends. CDR1 and CDR2 (MNHEY, SMNVEV) derive from the germline V gene (reference sequence). There are 16 amino acids in the CDR3, from cysteine to phenylalanine inclusive. Only CDR3 DNA is held: 48 bases, read in frame from base 1. As to this clone: Which antigen it targets is not known. Within one base of it there is no much larger clone, and no base qualities were kept.

The cohort was made up of 500 to 850 healthy bone marrow donors. At the time of sampling, every cohort member was nominally healthy, though immune exposures that went unrecorded were likely present. The donor tested CMV seronegative and was one of the 352 seronegative cohort members. Every donor gave a peripheral blood sample, and the peripheral blood mononuclear cells from that sample were used for TCR beta sequencing. Genomic DNA extraction from the blood cell samples was performed with the Qiagen DNeasy Blood Extraction Kit. This sequence uses TRBV27 and TRBJ2-1; the best D guess is TRBD2, with 7 bases matching. The receptor comes from a female donor in good health and CMV-seronegative. Sequenced: PBMCs. CDR3 loop: CASARWGGATRNEQFF. The bases are TGTGCCAGCGCCCGGTGGGGGGGGGCTACTAGGAATGAGCAGTTCTTC.